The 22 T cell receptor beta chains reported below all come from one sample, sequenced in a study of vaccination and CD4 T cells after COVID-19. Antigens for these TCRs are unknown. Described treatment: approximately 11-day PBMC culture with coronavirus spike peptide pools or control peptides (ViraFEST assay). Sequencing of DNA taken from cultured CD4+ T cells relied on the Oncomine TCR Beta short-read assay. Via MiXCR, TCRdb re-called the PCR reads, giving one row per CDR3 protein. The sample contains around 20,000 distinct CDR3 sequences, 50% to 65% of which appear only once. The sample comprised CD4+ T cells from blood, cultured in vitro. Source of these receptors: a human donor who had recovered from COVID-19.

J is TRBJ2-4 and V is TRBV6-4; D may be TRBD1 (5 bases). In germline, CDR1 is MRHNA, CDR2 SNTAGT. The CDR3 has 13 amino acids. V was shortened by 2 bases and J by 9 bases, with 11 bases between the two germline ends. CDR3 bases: TGTGCCAGCAGTGACGTCCCTCAGGGCATTCAGTACTTC. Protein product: CASSDVPQGIQYF.

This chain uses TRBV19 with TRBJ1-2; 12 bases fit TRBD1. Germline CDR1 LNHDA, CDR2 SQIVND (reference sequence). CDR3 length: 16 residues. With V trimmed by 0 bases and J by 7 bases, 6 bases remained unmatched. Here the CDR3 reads CASSIDRDRGRGGYTF. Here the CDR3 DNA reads TGTGCCAGTAGTATAGATAGGGACAGGGGGCGAGGTGGCTACACCTTC. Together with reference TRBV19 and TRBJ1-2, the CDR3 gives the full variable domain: DGGITQSPKYLFRKEGQNVTLSCEQNLNHDAMYWYRQDPGQGLRLIYYSQIVNDFQKGDIAEGYSVSREKKESFPLTVTSAQKNPTAFYLCASSIDRDRGRGGYTFGSGTRLTVV.

The CDR3, as DNA: TGTGCCAGCAGCCACGGACTAGCGGGAAACAATGAGCAGTTCTTC. This encodes CASSHGLAGNNEQFF. The rearrangement uses TRBV7-9 and TRBJ2-1; 12 bases align to TRBD2. Per the germline V gene, CDR1 is SEHNR and CDR2 is FQNEAQ (reference sequence). J was trimmed by 5 bases and V by 5 bases; bases with no gene match: 4. This CDR3 is 15 amino acids long.

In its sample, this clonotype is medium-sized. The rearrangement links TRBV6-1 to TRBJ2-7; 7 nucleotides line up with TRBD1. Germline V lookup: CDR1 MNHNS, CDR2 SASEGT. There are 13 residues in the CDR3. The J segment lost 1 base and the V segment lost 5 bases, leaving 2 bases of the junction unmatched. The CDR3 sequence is CASSRQGSYEQYF. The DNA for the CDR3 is TGTGCCAGCAGTCGACAGGGTTCCTACGAGCAGTACTTC.

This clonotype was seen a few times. DNA of the CDR3: TGTGCCAGCAGCTTACGGGGACAAGAGACCCAGTACTTC. It specifies CASSLRGQETQYF. V gene TRBV7-3 combines with J gene TRBJ2-5; perhaps TRBD2 as D (5 bases). In germline, CDR1 is SGHTA, CDR2 FQGTGA. Trimming cost V 2 bases and J 2 bases, with 6 bases left between them. The CDR3 loop spans 13 amino acids.

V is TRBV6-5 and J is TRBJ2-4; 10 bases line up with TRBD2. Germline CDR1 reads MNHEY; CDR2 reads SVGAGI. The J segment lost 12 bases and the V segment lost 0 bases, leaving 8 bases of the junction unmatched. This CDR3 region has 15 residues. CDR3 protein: CASSYSTLAGAGQYF. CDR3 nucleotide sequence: TGTGCCAGCAGTTACTCGACTCTAGCGGGAGCGGGTCAGTACTTC.

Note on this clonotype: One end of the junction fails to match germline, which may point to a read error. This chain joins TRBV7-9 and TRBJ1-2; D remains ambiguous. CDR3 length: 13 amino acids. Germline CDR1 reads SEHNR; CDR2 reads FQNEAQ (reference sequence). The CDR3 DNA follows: TGTGCCAGCAGCCTAGCCGGGCTTAGGGGCTACACCTTC. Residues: CASSLAGLRGYTF.

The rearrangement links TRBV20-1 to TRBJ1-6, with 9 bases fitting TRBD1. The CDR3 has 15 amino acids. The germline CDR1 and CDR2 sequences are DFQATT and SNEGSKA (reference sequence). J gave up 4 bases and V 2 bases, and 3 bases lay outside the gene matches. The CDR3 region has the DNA TGCAGTGCTAGAACAGGGGGCAGTTATAATTCACCCCTCCACTTT. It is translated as CSARTGGSYNSPLHF.

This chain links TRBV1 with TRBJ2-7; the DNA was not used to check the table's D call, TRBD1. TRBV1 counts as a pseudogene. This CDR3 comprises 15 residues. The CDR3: CTSSGTREAHYEQYF. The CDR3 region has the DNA TGCACCAGCAGCGGGACCCGGGAGGCCCATTACGAGCAGTACTTC.

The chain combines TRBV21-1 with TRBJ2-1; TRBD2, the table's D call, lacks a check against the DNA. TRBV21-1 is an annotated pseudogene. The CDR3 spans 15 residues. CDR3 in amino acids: CASSTAGSNSNEQFF. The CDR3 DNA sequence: TGTGCCAGCAGCACTGCGGGATCCAATTCAAATGAGCAGTTCTTC.

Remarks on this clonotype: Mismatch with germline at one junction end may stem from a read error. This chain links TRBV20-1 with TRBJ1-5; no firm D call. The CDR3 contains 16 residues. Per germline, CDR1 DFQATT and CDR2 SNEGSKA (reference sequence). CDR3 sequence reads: CSARGPREIGNRPQHF. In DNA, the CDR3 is TGCAGTGCTAGAGGCCCGAGAGAAATTGGCAATCGGCCCCAGCATTTT.

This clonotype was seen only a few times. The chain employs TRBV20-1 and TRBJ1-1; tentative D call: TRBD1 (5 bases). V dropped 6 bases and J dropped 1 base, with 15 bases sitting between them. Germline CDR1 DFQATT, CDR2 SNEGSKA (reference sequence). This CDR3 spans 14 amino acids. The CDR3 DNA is TGCAGTGCGAGGTGGGAGGGGTCGAACACTGAAGCTTTCTTT. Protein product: CSARWEGSNTEAFF.

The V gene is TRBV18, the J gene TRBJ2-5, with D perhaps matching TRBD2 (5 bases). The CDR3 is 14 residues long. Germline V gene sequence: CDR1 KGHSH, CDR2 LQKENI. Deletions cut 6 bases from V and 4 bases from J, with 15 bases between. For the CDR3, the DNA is TGTGCCAGCTCTCTTGCCGGGAACTTAGAGACCCAGTACTTC. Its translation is CASSLAGNLETQYF.

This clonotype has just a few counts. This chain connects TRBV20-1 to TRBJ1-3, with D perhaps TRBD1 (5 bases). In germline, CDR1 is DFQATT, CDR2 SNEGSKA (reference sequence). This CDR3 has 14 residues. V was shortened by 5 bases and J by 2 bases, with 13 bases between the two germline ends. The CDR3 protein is CSAGHGLTGNTIYF. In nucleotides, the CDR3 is TGCAGTGCTGGACATGGGTTGACTGGAAACACCATATATTTT.

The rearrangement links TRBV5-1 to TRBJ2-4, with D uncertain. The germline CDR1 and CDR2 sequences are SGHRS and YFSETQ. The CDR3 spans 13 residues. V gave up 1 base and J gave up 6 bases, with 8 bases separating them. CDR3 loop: CASSLTEVNIQYF. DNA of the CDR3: TGCGCCAGCAGCTTGACAGAGGTAAACATTCAGTACTTC.

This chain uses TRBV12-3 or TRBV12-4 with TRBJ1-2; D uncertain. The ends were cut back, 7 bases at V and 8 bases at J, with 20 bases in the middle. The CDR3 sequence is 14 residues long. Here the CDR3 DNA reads TGTGCCAGCACCCTTTGGCCCCACACGGCAGGCTACACCTTC. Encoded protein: CASTLWPHTAGYTF.

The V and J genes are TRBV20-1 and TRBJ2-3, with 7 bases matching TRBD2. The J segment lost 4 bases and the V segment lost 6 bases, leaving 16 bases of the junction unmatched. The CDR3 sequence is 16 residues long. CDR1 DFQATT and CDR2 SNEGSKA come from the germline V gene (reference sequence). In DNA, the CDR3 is TGCAGTGCCTATCCCGCGGGCGGGAGAGGGTCAGATACGCAGTATTTT. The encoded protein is CSAYPAGGRGSDTQYF.

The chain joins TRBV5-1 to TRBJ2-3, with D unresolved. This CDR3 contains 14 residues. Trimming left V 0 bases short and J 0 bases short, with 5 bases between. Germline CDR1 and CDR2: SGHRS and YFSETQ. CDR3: CASSLDSSTDTQYF. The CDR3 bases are TGCGCCAGCAGCTTGGACTCTAGCACAGATACGCAGTATTTT.

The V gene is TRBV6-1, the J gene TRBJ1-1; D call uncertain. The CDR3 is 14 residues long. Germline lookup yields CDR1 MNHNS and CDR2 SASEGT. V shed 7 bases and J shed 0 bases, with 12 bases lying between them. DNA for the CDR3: TGTGCCAGCACCCCGACTTATATGAACACTGAAGCTTTCTTT. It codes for CASTPTYMNTEAFF.

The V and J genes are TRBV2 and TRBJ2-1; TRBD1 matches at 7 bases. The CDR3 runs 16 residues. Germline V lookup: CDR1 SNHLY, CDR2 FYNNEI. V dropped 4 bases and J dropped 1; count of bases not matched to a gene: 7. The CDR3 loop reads CASSARGGESYNEQFF. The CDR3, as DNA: TGTGCCAGCAGTGCCCGAGGGGGCGAGTCCTACAATGAGCAGTTCTTC.

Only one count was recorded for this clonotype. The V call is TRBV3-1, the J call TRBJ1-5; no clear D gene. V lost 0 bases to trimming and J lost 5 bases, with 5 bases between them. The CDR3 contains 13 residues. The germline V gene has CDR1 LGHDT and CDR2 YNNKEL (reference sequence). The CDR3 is CASSQDRDQPQHF. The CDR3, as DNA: TGTGCCAGCAGCCAAGATAGAGATCAGCCCCAGCATTTT.

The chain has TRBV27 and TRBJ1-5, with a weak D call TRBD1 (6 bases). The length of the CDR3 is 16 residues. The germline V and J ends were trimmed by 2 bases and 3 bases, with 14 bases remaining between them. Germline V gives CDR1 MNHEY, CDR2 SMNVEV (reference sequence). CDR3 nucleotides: TGTGCCAGCAGTTTAGGCAGGGGCGTCCCCAATCAGCCCCAGCATTTT. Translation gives CASSLGRGVPNQPQHF.